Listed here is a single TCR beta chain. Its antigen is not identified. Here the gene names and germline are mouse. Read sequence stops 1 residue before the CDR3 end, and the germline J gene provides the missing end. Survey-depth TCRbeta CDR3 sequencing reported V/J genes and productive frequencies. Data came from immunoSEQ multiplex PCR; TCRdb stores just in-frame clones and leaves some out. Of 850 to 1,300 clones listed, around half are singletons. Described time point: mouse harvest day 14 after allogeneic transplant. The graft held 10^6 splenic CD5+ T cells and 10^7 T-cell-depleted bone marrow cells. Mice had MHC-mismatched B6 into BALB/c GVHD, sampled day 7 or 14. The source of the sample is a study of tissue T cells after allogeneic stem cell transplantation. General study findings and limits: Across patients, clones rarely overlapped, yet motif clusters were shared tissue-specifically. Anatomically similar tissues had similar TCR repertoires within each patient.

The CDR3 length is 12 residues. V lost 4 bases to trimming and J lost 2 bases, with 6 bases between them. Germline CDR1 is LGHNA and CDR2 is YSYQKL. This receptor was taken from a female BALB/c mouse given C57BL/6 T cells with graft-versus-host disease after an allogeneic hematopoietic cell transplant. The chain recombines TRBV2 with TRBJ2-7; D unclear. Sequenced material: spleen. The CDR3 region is CASSLGTYEQYF. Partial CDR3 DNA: TGTGCCAGCAGCCTCGGGACCTATGAACAGTAC.